One T cell receptor beta chain is described in this entry. Its matching antigen is unknown. This sample was included in a study of T cell repertoires in cytomegalovirus infection. The V gene end was trimmed by 0 bases and the J gene end by 6 bases; junction bases not matched to a gene: 14. The germline gives CDR1 LGHDT, CDR2 YNNKEL (reference sequence). The CDR3 is 19 residues long. Via MiXCR, TCRdb re-called the reads, giving one row per CDR3 protein. The sample holds about 920,000 distinct CDR3 sequences; approximately 30% are singletons and the top ten take roughly 12%. The TCR comes from a human donor in good health (CMV status not recorded). Some clones in this sample may be carry-over from other donors' samples. Sample: cultured CD8+ T cells from PBMCs, taken from culture after CMV antigen stimulation. This chain links TRBV3-1 with TRBJ2-3; TRBD2 matches 11 bases. The CDR3 DNA reads as TGTGCCAGCAGCCAAGATTCTGTTCTAGCGGGGGGTCCGGGGGATACGCAGTATTTT. This translates into CASSQDSVLAGGPGDTQYF.